The subject of this entry is one T cell receptor beta chain. This clone occurred a few times. The antigen it recognizes is unknown. The sample holds no much larger clone one base away, and base qualities are not on file. V has 0 bases trimmed and J has 10 bases trimmed; junction bases matching no gene number 4. The CDR3, from cysteine to phenylalanine, totals 13 residues. Only the CDR3 DNA stays, 39 bases, in frame from base 1. CDR1 and CDR2, per the germline V gene, are SGHAT and FQNNGV. A second Seattle source provided samples from volunteer blood donors who had recovered from COVID-19. Collaborating institutions collected whole blood in K2EDTA tubes following their own protocols. For TCRbeta analysis, collaborator samples were shipped as frozen whole blood, as isolated PBMCs, or as DNA extracted from either sample type. The data were taken from a study of blood T cell repertoires in COVID-19 (dated by TCRdb to 2020 to 2021). Notes on the research overall: Samples covering the acute and convalescent phases of COVID-19 were provided by collaborators in the United States, Italy and Spain. The material from the prospective study consisted of cDNA or gDNA derived from T cells, B-cell-depleted T cells, or PBMCs. The samples were drawn from the first 160 participants of the ongoing ImmuneRACE study and from some 1,300 subjects provided by 6 global collaborators. Nearly every sample came with metadata listing a de-identified subject ID, COVID-19 status, age in years and sex. The dataset comprised deeply sampled blood TCRbeta repertoires from subjects exposed to, actively infected with, or recovered from COVID-19. Where available, HLA class I and class II types were taken from metadata supplied by the sample provider and were not determined by assay-based typing. The repertoires were made available in a free public database intended to serve as a resource for research on the immune response to SARS-CoV-2. Overall results and qualifications from the work: Clinical and demographic metadata were provided uncurated, with the amount varying by source and participant.

TCRbeta CDR3 regions were amplified from genomic DNA by means of the immunoSEQ Assay, a bias-controlled multiplex PCR. Concerning the study's data processing: Nucleated cell counts per sample were estimated from amplification of reference gene primers within the assay. To quantify the absolute abundance of each unique TCRbeta CDR3 rearrangement, sequence reads were collapsed and filtered. Productive Simpson clonality was computed per sample as the square root of Simpson's diversity index over productive rearrangements. Drawn from immuneACCESS, this table holds only the in-frame rearrangements with V and J called that TCRdb kept. Clones are partly lost; checked studies trace under half to an unresolved V gene and leave the rest unexplained. That table is the source of V, J and clone size, and D and trimming were worked out from the DNA. The sample table shows approximately 200,000 clones, and roughly 89% are seen once. The top ten constitute roughly 6.2% of the sample.

Rearrangement joined TRBV11-2 to TRBJ1-1, with 8 central nucleotides matching TRBD1. The sequence was collected from a man aged 55-75 years who had recovered from COVID-19. Material: peripheral blood. CDR3 protein: CASSLDGQGPAFF. The sequenced DNA: TGTGCCAGCAGCTTAGACGGACAGGGACCAGCTTTCTTT.